A single T cell receptor beta chain is shown here with its context. Its matching antigen is unknown. The entry originates in a study of identical twins. A template switching step contributed a universal primer site, while unique molecular identifiers were present in the cDNA. TCRdb re-derived calls from the 5' RACE reads in MiXCR, one entry per CDR3 protein. The sample lists a few hundred thousand distinct CDR3 sequences; approximately 9.6% were seen once. Findings of the study overall: Out-of-frame TCR alpha sharing in monozygotic twins exceeded recombination model predictions.

Trimming took 0 bases from V and 6 from J, leaving 12 bases between them. Germline-derived CDR1 and CDR2 are LGHNA and YNFKEQ. The length of the CDR3 is 14 residues. A further study also used this sample, focusing on yellow fever vaccine responses in identical twins.

The chain joins TRBV4-2 to TRBJ2-7; a weak D match, TRBD2 (5 bases). The origin of this receptor is a woman under 30 in good health. Sequenced input: PBMCs. As DNA, the CDR3 is TGTGCCAGCAGCCAAGATGGGGAGATCTCCGAGCAGTACTTC. Translating it yields CASSQDGEISEQYF.